This T cell receptor (beta chain) is from a study of T cell changes during pregnancy in multiple sclerosis. The CDR3 has 12 amino acids. Per germline, CDR1 MNHNY and CDR2 SVGAGI (reference sequence). The V and J ends lost 6 bases and 2 bases respectively, with 7 bases between them. TCRdb's copy holds only in-frame clones and misses some; the assay was immunoSEQ multiplex PCR. The table lists 45,000 to 55,000 clones, 90% to 95% of them singletons. The sample consisted of peripheral blood, taken after pregnancy. The source of this sequence is a female donor with multiple sclerosis, enrolled in a pregnancy study. The chain is built from TRBV6-6 and TRBJ2-5; D is unresolved. CDR3 in amino acids: CASSPEQETQYF. In nucleotides, the CDR3 is TGTGCCAGCAGCCCCGAGCAAGAGACCCAGTACTTC.